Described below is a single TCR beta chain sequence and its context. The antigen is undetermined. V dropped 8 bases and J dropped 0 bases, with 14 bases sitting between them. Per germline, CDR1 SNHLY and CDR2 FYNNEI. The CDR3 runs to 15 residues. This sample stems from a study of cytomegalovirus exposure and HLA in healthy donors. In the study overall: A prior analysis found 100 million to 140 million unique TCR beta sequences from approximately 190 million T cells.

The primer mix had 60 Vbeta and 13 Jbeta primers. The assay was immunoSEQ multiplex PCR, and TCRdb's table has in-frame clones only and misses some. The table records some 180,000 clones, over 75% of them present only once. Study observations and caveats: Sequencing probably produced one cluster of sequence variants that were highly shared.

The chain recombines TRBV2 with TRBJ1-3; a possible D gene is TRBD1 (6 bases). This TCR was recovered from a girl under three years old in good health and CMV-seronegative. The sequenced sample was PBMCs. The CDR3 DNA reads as TGTGCCAGCTTTAGGGGACACGTCTCTGGAAACACCATATATTTT. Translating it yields CASFRGHVSGNTIYF.